This T cell receptor (beta chain) was obtained from a study of blood T cell repertoires in COVID-19. Study summary: T cells, B-cell-depleted T cells, or PBMCs supplied cDNA or gDNA.

The CDR3 runs 14 residues. Unmatched junction bases numbered 1, after V lost 2 bases and J lost 4 bases. Germline CDR1 SGHAT, CDR2 FQNNGV. Original analysis: Reference gene primer amplification gave estimated nucleated cell counts. Some clones are missing from TCRdb's copy, which holds only in-frame ones; the method was immunoSEQ multiplex PCR. V and J calls and clone size follow that table, whereas D and trimming were derived from the DNA. The data hold roughly 520,000 clones, with more than 75% observed a single time. The source material was PBMCs or T cells enriched from blood (not recorded which). This chain joins TRBV11-2 and TRBJ2-7; the match to TRBD2 covers 11 bases. This TCR came from a middle-aged woman who had recovered from COVID-19. CDR3 amino acids: CASSLTSGRYEQYF. In nucleotides, the CDR3 is TGTGCCAGCAGCTTAACTAGCGGGAGATACGAGCAGTACTTC.